This T cell receptor beta chain comes out of a study of T cells in localized non-small cell lung cancer. Study-wide results and caveats: Appearing in adjacent lung were a median approximately 57 of the top 100 tumor clones. Exceeding tumor, uninvolved adjacent lung had the highest T cell clonality.

V dropped 3 bases and J dropped 2 bases, with 7 bases sitting between them. The CDR3 contains 13 residues. CDR1 and CDR2 from the germline V gene are MNHEY and SMNVEV (reference sequence). Clones were read by immunoSEQ multiplex PCR, and TCRdb kept only the in-frame ones, dropping some. Among 35,000 to 40,000 clones listed, over 70% were seen once. On this clone: Its antigen remains unknown.

The chain recombines TRBV27 with TRBJ1-2; TRBD1 might be the D (6 bases). The sequence was obtained from an older male donor with stage III squamous cell lung carcinoma. The sequencing used peripheral blood, collected before any cancer treatment. CDR3 sequence: CASSFTGNYGYTF. The CDR3 bases are TGTGCCAGCAGTTTCACAGGGAACTATGGCTACACCTTC.